This TCR beta chain was found in a study of cytomegalovirus exposure and HLA in healthy donors. The V and J ends lost 4 bases and 4 bases respectively, with 10 bases between them. The CDR3 consists of 12 residues. Germline loops: CDR1 GTSNPN, CDR2 SVGIG (reference sequence). Overall study results and limits: TRBV6-2, TRBV6-3 and some other V segments were unresolvable in 87-base-pair reads. Some public TCRs appeared in many individuals, while most sequences were rare.

Worth noting for this clone: Its antigen is still unknown.

Primers for the PCR totalled 60 Vbeta and 13 Jbeta. Profiling relied on immunoSEQ multiplex PCR, and the TCRdb table lists in-frame clones only, not all of them. The sample records about 100,000 clones, about 79% being singletons. Sequenced sample: PBMCs. The rearrangement joins TRBV30 to TRBJ2-5, with D possibly matching TRBD2 (6 bases). This clonotype was obtained from a woman younger than 35 in good health and CMV-seronegative. The CDR3 DNA reads TGTGCCTGGACGCTGGGGGGAGAGACCCAGTACTTC. As protein: CAWTLGGETQYF.